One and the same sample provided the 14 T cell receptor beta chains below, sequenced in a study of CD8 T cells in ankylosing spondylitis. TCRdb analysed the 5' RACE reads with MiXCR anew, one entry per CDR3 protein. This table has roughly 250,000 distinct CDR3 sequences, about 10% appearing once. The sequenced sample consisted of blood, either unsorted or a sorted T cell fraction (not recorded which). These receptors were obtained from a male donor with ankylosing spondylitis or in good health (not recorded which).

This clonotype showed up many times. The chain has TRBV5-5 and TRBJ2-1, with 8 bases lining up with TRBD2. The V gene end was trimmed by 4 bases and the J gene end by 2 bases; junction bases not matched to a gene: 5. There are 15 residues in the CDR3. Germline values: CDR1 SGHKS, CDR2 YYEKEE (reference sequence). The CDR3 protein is CASSPTSGTYNEQFF. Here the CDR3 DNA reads TGTGCCAGCAGCCCAACTAGCGGAACCTACAATGAGCAGTTCTTC.

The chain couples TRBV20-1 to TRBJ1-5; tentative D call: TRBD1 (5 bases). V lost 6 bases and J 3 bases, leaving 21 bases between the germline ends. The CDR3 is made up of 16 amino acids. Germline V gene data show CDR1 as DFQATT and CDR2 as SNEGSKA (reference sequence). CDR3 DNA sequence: TGCAGTGCCCAAAGATGGCAGGGAAACATCAATCAGCCCCAGCATTTT. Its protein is CSAQRWQGNINQPQHF.

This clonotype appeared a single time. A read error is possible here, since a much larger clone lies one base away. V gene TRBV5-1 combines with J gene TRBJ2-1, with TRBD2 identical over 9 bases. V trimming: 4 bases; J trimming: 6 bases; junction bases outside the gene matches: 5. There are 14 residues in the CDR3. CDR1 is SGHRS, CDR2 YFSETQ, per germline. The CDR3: CASSPSGVCNEQFF. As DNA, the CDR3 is TGCGCCAGCAGCCCTAGCGGGGTTTGCAATGAGCAGTTCTTC.

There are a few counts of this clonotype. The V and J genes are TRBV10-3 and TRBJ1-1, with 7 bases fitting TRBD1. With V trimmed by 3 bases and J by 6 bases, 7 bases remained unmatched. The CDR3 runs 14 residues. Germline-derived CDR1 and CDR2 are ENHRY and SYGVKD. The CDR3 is CAISERQGVSEAFF. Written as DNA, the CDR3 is TGTGCCATCAGTGAACGACAGGGTGTCTCTGAAGCTTTCTTT.

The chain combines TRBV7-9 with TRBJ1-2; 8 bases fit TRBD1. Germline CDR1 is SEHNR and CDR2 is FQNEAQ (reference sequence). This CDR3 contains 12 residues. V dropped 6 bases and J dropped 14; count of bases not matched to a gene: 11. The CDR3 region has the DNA TGTGCCAGCAGACTTGGACAGGGCCCCTTGACCTTC. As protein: CASRLGQGPLTF. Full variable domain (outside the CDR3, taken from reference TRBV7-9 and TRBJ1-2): DTGVSQNPRHKITKRGQNVTFRCDPISEHNRLYWYRQTLGQGPEFLTYFQNEAQLEKSRLLSDRFSAERPKGSFSTLEIQRTEQGDSAMYLCASRLGQGPLTFGSGTRLTVV.

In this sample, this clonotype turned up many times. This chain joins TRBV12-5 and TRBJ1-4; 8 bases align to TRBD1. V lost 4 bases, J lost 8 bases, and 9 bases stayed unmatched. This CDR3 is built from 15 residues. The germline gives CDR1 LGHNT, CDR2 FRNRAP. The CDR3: CASGSWTGTFEKLFF. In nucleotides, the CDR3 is TGTGCTAGTGGTTCCTGGACAGGGACGTTCGAAAAACTGTTTTTT.

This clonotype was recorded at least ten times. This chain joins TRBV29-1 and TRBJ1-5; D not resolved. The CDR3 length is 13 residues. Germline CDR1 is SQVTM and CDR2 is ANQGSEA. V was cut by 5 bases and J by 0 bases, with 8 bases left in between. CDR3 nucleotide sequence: TGCAGCGTTTCAAAGGATAGCAATCAGCCCCAGCATTTT. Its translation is CSVSKDSNQPQHF. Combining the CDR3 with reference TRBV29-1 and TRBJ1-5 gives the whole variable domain SAVISQKPSRDICQRGTSLTIQCQVDSQVTMMFWYRQQPGQSLTLIATANQGSEATYESGFVIDKFPISRPNLTFSTLTVSNMSPEDSSIYLCSVSKDSNQPQHFGDGTRLSIL.

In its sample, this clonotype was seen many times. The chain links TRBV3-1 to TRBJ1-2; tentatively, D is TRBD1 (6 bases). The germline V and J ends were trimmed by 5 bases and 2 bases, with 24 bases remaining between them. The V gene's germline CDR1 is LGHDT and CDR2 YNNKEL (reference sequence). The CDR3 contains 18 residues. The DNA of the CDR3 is TGTGCCAGCAGCGCCTCCGGGACAAGTCGGTCCGTGAACTATGGCTACACCTTC. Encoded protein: CASSASGTSRSVNYGYTF.

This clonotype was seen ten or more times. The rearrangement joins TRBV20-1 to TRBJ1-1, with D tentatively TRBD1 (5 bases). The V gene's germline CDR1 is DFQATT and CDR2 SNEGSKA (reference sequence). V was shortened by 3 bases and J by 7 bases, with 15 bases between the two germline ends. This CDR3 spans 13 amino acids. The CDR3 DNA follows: TGCAGTGCTAGGTGGGCAGGGTATGGTGAAGCTTTCTTT. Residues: CSARWAGYGEAFF.

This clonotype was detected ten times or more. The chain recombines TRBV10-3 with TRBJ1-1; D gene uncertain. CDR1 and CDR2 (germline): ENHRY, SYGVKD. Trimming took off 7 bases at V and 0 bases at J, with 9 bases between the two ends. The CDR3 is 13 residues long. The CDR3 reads CAIKGRLNTEAFF. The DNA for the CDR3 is TGTGCCATCAAAGGCAGATTGAACACTGAAGCTTTCTTT.

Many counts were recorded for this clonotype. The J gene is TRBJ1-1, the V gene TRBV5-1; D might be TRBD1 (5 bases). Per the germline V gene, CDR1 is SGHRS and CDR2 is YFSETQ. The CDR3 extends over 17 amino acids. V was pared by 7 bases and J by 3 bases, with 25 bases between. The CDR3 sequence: CASVSTGRGASDTEAFF. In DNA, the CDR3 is TGCGCCAGCGTATCGACCGGGCGCGGGGCCTCGGACACTGAAGCTTTCTTT.

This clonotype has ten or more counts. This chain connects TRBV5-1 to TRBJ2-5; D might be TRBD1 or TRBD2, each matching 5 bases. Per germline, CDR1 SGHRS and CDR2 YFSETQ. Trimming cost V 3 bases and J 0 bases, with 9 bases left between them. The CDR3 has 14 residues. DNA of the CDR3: TGCGCCAGCAGCTGGGACGTGAACCAAGAGACCCAGTACTTC. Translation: CASSWDVNQETQYF.

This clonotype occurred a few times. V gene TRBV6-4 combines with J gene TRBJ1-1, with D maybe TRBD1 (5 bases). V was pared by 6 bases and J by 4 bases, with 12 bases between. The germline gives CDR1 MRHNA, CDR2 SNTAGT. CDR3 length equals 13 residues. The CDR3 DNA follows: TGTGCCAGCAGGGAGACAGTAGCCACTGAAGCTTTCTTT. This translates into CASRETVATEAFF.

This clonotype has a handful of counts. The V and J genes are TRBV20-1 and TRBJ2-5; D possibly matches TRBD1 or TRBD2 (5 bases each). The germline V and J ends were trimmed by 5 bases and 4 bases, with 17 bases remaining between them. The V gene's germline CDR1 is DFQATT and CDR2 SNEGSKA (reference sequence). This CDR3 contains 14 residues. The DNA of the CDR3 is TGCAGTGCTTTCCGGGACCCGACGATAGAGACCCAGTACTTC. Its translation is CSAFRDPTIETQYF.